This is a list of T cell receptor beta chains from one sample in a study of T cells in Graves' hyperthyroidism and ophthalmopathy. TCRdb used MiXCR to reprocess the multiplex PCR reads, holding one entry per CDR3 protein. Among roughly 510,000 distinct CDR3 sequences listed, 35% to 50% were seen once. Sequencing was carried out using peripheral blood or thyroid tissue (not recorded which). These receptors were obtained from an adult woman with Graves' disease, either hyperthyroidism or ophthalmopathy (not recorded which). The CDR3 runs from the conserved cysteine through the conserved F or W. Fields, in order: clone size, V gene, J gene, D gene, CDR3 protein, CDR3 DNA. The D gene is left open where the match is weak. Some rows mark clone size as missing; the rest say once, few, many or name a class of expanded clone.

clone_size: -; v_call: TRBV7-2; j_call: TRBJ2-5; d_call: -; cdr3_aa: CASRSRVGETQYF; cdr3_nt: TGTGCCAGCAGATCCCGAGTCGGGGAGACCCAGTACTTC
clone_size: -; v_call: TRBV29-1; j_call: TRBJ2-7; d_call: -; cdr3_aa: CSVVGGRGTVYEQYF; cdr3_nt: TGCAGCGTTGTGGGGGGCCGGGGGACAGTGTACGAGCAGTACTTC
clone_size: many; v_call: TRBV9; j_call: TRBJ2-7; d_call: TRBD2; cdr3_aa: CASSRLTSGGEQYF; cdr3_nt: TGTGCCAGCAGCCGATTGACTAGCGGGGGGGAGCAGTACTTC
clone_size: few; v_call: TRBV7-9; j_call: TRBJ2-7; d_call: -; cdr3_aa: CASSPTLWEQYF; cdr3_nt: TGTGCCAGCAGCCCGACCTTGTGGGAGCAGTACTTC
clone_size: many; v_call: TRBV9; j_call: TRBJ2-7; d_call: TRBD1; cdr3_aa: CASSVGTGAGEQYF; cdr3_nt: TGTGCCAGCAGCGTAGGGACAGGGGCGGGCGAGCAGTACTTC
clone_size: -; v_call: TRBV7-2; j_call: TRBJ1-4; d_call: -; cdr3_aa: CASSPGQSREKLFF; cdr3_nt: TGTGCCAGCAGCCCGGGACAATCTAGAGAAAAACTGTTTTTT
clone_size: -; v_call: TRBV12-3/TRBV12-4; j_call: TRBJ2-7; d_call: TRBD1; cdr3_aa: CASSGGQGNEQYF; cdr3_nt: TGTGCCAGCAGTGGGGGACAGGGTAACGAGCAGTACTTC
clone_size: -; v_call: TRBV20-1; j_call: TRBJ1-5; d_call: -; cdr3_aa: CSAREGGGNQPQHF; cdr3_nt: TGCAGTGCTAGAGAGGGAGGCGGGAATCAGCCCCAGCATTTT
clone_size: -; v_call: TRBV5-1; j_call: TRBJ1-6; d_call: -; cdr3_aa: CASSRNYNSPLHF; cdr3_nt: TGCGCCAGCAGCCGCAACTATAATTCACCCCTCCACTTT
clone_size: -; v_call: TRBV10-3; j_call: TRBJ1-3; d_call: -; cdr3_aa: CAISESSLGYTIYF; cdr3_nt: TGTGCCATCAGTGAGTCGTCCTTGGGGTACACCATATATTTT
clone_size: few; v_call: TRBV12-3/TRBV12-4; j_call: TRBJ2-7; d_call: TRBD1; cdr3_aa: CASSWGQGDEQYF; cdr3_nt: TGTGCCAGCAGTTGGGGACAGGGTGATGAGCAGTACTTC
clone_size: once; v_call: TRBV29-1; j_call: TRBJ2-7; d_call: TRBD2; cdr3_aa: CSSNRLAGAIYEQYF; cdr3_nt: TGCAGCTCAAACCGACTAGCGGGAGCAATCTACGAGCAGTACTTC
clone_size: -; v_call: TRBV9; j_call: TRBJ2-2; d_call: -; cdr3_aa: CASSVETSSGPGELFF; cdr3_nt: TGTGCCAGCAGCGTAGAGACAAGTTCGGGACCCGGGGAGCTGTTTTTT
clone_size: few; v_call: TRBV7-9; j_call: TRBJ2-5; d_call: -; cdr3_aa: CASSSSASENSWTQYF; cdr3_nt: TGTGCCAGCAGCTCCTCGGCCTCGGAAAACTCGTGGACCCAGTACTTC
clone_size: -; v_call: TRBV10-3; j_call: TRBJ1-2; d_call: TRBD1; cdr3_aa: CAILAGGLGGYTF; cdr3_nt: TGTGCCATCCTAGCAGGGGGCTTAGGTGGCTACACCTTC
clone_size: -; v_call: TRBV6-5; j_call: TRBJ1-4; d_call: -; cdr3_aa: CASSYGGFNEKLFF; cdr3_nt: TGTGCCAGCAGTTACGGAGGCTTCAATGAAAAACTGTTTTTT
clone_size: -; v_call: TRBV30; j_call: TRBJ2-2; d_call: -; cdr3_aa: CAWNYRFEGELFF; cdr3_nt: TGTGCCTGGAATTACAGGTTCGAGGGGGAGCTGTTTTTT
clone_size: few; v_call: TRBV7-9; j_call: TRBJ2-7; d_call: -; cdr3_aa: CASSQVLNLEQYF; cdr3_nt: TGTGCCAGCAGCCAAGTCTTAAACCTCGAGCAGTACTTC
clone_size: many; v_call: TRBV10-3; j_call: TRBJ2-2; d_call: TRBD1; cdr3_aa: CATGQGNTGELFF; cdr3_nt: TGTGCCACTGGACAGGGGAACACCGGGGAGCTGTTTTTT
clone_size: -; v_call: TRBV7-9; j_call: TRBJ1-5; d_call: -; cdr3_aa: CASSLVGPEDQPQHF; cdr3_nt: TGTGCCAGCAGCTTAGTAGGTCCAGAAGATCAGCCCCAGCATTTT
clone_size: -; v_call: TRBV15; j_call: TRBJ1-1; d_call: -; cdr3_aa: CATSRDIPAAFF; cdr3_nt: TGTGCCACCAGCAGAGATATTCCGGCGGCTTTCTTT
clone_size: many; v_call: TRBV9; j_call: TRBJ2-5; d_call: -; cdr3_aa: CASSVTGSGETQYF; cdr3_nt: TGTGCCAGCAGCGTCACAGGGTCCGGAGAGACCCAGTACTTC
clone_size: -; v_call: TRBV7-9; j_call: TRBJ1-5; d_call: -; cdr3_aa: CASSLEGLSNQPQHF; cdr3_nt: TGTGCCAGCAGCTTGGAAGGGTTAAGCAATCAGCCCCAGCATTTT
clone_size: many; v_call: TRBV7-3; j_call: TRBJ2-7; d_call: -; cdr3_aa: CASSLTPKDEQYF; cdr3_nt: TGTGCCAGCAGCTTAACGCCCAAGGACGAGCAGTACTTC
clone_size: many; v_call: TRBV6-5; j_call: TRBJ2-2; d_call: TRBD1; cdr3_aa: CASSYSDRGGGELFF; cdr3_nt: TGTGCCAGCAGTTACTCCGACAGGGGCGGCGGGGAGCTGTTTTTT
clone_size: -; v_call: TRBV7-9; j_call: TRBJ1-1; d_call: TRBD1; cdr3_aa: CASIVGQAYTEAFF; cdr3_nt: TGTGCCAGCATCGTAGGACAGGCCTACACTGAAGCTTTCTTT
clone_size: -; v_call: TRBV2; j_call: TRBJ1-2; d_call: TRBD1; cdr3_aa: CASSEQGAANTF; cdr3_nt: TGTGCCAGCAGTGAACAGGGGGCTGCGAACACCTTC
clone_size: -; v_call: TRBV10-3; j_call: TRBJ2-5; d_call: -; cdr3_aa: CAIATGEEETQYF; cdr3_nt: TGTGCCATCGCCACAGGGGAGGAAGAGACCCAGTACTTC
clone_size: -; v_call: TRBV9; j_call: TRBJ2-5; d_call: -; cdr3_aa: CASSDGVLNQETQYF; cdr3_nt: TGTGCCAGCAGCGACGGGGTCCTTAACCAAGAGACCCAGTACTTC
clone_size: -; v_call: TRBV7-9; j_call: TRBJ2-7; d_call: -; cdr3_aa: CASSHRYRELEQYF; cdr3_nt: TGTGCCAGCAGCCACCGGTACAGGGAACTCGAGCAGTACTTC
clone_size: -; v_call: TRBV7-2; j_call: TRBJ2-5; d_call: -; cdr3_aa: CASSSGGWGGETQYF; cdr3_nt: TGTGCCAGCAGCTCCGGGGGCTGGGGCGGAGAGACCCAGTACTTC
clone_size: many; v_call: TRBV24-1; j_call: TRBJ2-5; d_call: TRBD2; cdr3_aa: CATSDRLAGGRETQYF; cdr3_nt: TGTGCCACCAGTGACCGACTAGCGGGAGGAAGGGAGACCCAGTACTTC
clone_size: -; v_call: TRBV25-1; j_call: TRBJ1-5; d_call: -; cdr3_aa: CASSEYTWRQPQHF; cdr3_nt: TGTGCCAGCAGTGAATATACATGGAGACAGCCCCAGCATTTT
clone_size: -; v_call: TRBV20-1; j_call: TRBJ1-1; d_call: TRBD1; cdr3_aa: CSADQRAKQGDTEAFF; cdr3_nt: TGCAGTGCGGATCAGAGGGCGAAACAGGGGGACACTGAAGCTTTCTTT
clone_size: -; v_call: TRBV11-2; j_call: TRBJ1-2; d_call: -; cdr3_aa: CASSSDGLHGYTF; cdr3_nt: TGTGCCAGCAGCTCGGACGGACTGCATGGCTACACCTTC
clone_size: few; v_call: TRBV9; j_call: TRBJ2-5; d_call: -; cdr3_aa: CASSVGRPWETQYF; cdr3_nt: TGTGCCAGCAGCGTAGGGAGGCCGTGGGAGACCCAGTACTTC
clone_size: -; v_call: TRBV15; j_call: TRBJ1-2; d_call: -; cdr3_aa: CATSNLTGLGGGYTF; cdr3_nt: TGTGCCACCAGTAACCTCACAGGGTTAGGAGGAGGCTACACCTTC
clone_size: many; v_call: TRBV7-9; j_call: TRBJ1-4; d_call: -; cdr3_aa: CASSSGPAAEKLFF; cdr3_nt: TGTGCCAGCAGCTCCGGGCCCGCGGCGGAAAAACTGTTTTTT
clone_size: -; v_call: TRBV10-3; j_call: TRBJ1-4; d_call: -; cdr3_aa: CAISPGDLNEKLFF; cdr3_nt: TGTGCCATCAGCCCGGGGGACCTAAATGAAAAACTGTTTTTT
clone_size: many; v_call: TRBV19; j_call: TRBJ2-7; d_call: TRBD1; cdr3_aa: CASSISYGTGLSYEQYF; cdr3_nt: TGTGCCAGTAGTATATCTTATGGGACAGGGCTCTCCTACGAGCAGTACTTC
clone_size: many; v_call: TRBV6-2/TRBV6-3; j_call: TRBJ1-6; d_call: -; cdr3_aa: CASTSTTAPLHF; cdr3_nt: TGTGCCAGCACTTCGACGACGGCACCCCTCCACTTT
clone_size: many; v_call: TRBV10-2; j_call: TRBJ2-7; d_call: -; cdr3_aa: CASTQGSYEQYF; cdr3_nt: TGCGCCAGCACCCAGGGCTCCTACGAGCAGTACTTC
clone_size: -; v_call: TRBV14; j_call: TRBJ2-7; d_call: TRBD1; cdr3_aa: CASSQAGQGYYEQCF; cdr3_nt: TGTGCCAGCAGCCAAGCGGGACAGGGCTACTACGAGCAGTGCTTC
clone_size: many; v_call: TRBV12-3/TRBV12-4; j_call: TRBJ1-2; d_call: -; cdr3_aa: CASSLSPRRDHGYTF; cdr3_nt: TGTGCCAGCAGTTTATCTCCCAGGAGAGATCATGGCTACACCTTC
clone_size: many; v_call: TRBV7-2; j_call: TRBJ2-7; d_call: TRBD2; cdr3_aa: CASSLVLAGSYEQYF; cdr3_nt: TGTGCCAGCAGCTTAGTTTTAGCGGGATCCTACGAGCAGTACTTC
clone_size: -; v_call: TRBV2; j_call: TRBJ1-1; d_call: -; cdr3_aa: CASLGRGSEAFF; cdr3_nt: TGTGCCAGTCTCGGCCGGGGATCTGAAGCTTTCTTT
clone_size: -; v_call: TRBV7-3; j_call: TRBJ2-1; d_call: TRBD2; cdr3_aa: CASSTGLAGSYNEQFF; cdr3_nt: TGTGCCAGCAGCACGGGACTAGCGGGCTCCTACAATGAGCAGTTCTTC
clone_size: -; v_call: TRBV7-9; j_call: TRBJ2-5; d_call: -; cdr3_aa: CASIGDKETQYF; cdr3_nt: TGTGCCAGTATCGGGGACAAGGAGACCCAGTACTTC
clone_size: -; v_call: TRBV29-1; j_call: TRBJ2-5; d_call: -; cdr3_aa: CSLVGGARETQYF; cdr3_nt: TGCAGCTTGGTCGGAGGAGCGCGAGAGACCCAGTACTTC
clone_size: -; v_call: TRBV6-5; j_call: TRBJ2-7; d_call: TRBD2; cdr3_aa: CASSRGLAEGYEQYF; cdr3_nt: TGTGCCAGCAGCCGCGGACTAGCTGAAGGGTACGAGCAGTACTTC
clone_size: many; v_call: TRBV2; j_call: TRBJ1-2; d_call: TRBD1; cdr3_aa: CAGAGTANYGYTF; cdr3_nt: TGTGCCGGGGCCGGGACAGCTAACTATGGCTACACCTTC
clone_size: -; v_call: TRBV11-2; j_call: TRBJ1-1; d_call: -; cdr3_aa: CASSTPGNTEAFF; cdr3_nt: TGTGCCAGCAGCACACCAGGGAACACTGAAGCTTTCTTT
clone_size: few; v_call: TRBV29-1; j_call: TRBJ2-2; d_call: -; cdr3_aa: CSVTLVRYTGELFF; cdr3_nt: TGCAGCGTCACCTTGGTGCGCTACACCGGGGAGCTGTTTTTT
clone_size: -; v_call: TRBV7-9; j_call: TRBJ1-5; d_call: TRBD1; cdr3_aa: CASSYRRDRGLGQPQHF; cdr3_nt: TGTGCCAGCAGTTACCGAAGGGACAGGGGCTTAGGGCAGCCCCAGCATTTT
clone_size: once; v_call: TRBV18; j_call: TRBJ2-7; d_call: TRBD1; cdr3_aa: CASSLGQGVASYEQYF; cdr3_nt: TGTGCCAGCTCACTAGGACAGGGGGTAGCTTCCTACGAGCAGTACTTC
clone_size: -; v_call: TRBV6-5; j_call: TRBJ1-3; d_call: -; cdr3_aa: CASSYSLGYVGNTIYF; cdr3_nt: TGTGCCAGCAGTTACTCACTTGGATATGTTGGAAACACCATATATTTT
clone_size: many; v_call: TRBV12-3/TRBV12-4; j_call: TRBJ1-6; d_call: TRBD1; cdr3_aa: CASSLSGQGRNSPLHF; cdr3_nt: TGTGCCAGCAGTCTCAGTGGACAGGGACGAAATTCACCCCTCCACTTT
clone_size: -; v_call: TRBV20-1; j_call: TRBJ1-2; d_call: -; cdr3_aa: CSARTLQGDDGYTF; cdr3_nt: TGCAGTGCTAGGACCTTGCAAGGGGACGATGGCTACACCTTC
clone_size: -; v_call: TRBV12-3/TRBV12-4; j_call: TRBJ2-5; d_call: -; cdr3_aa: CASTSQGGTAETQYF; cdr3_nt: TGTGCCAGCACCTCGCAAGGGGGGACGGCGGAGACCCAGTACTTC